This T cell receptor (beta chain) is drawn from a study of blood T cell repertoires in COVID-19. Whole-study context: Samples representing acute and convalescent COVID-19 were sourced from the United States, Italy and Spain. T cells, B-cell-depleted T cells, or PBMCs provided the cDNA or gDNA that served as material.

J gave up 4 bases and V 1 base, and 4 bases lay outside the gene matches. Germline V gene data show CDR1 as SGHRS and CDR2 as YFSETQ. CDR3 length: 16 amino acids. Original methodology: Reference gene primer amplification gave nucleated cell count estimates. Only in-frame clones appear in the TCRdb table, and some are missing; sequencing was by immunoSEQ multiplex PCR. V, J and clone size are those of that table, while D and trimming were read from the DNA. The table has 200,000 to 250,000 clones, about 80% seen once. The chain carries TRBV5-1 and TRBJ2-2, with 10 bases lining up with TRBD2. This TCR derives from an elderly man with acute or convalescent COVID-19. The sample was peripheral blood. The CDR3 coding sequence is TGCGCCAGCAGCTTGACTAGCGGGGATACCACCGGGGAGCTGTTTTTT. This gives the protein CASSLTSGDTTGELFF.